This entry features one T cell receptor (beta chain) sequence. Its antigen is as yet unknown. These data originate in a study of OX40 agonist ivuxolimab in advanced cancers. Overall study: People in dose escalation had one of these cancers: hepatocellular carcinoma, melanoma, renal cell or head and neck cancer. Among those enrolled, mean age was roughly 62 years (range roughly 20 to 80) and about 81% were male. People who had prior anti-PD-1, anti-PD-L1 or anti-CTLA-4 therapy could take part, and roughly 44% had some.

Per the germline V gene, CDR1 is ENHRY and CDR2 is SYGVKD. The CDR3 has 14 residues. After removal of 11 bases from V and 0 bases from J, the junction contained 9 bases not matched to a gene. Profiling relied on immunoSEQ multiplex PCR, and the TCRdb table lists in-frame clones only, not all of them. The sample carries 95,000 to 100,000 clones, roughly 80% recorded once. Study results and limitations: Low levels of normalized T-cell clonal expansion also appeared in some nonresponders.

The sequencing used CD4+ or CD8+ T cells sorted from blood, collected in a trial of the OX40 agonist ivuxolimab. The genes are TRBV10-3 and TRBJ2-7; 8 nucleotides agree with TRBD1. This clonotype originated in an adult with an advanced solid tumor such as melanoma, head and neck, liver or kidney cancer. The CDR3 sequence is CASRGDRTSYEQYF. As DNA, the CDR3 is TGTGCCTCAAGAGGGGACAGGACCTCCTACGAGCAGTACTTC.